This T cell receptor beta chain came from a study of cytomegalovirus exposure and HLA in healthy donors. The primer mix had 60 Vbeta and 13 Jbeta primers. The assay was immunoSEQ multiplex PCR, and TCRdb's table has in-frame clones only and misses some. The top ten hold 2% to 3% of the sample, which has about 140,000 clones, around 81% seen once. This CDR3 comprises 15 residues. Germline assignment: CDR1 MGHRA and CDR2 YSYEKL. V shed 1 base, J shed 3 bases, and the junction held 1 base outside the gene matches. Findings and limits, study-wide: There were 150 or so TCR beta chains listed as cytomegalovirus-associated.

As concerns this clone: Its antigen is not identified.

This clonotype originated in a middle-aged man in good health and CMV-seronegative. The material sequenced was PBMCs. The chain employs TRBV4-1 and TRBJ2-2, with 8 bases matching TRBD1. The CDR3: CASSQGTGYTGELFF. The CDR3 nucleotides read TGCGCCAGCAGCCAAGGGACAGGGTACACCGGGGAGCTGTTTTTT.